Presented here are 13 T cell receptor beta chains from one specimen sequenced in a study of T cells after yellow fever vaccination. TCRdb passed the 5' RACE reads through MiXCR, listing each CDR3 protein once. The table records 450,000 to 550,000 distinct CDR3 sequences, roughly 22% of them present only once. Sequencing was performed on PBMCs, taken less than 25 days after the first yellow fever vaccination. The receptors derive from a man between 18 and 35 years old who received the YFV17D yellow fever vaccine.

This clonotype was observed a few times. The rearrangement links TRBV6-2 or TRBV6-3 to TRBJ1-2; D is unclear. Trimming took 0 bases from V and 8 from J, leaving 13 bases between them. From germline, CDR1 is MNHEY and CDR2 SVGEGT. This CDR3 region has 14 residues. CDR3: CASSYSDNLGGYTF. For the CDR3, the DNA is TGTGCCAGCAGTTACTCCGACAACCTCGGGGGCTACACCTTC.

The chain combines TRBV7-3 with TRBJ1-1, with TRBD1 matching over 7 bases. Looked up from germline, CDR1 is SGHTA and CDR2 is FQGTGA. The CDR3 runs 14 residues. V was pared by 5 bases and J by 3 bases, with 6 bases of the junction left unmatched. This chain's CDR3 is CASSGGGAYTEAFF. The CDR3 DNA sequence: TGTGCCAGCAGCGGAGGGGGCGCCTACACTGAAGCTTTCTTT.

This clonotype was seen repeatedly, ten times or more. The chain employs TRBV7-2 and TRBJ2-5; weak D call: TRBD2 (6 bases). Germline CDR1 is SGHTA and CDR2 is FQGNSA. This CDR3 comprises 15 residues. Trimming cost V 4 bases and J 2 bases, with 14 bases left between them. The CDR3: CASSSYGGIQETQYF. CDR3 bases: TGTGCCAGCAGCTCATACGGGGGAATACAAGAGACCCAGTACTTC.

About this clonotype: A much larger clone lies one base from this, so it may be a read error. CDR3 in DNA: TGTGCCAGCAGTGTACAGGCGGACTATGGCTACACCTTC. Its protein is CASSVQADYGYTF. V is TRBV12-3 or TRBV12-4 and J is TRBJ1-2; possible D gene TRBD1, 5 bases. Trimming shortened V by 5 bases and J by 3 bases, and 10 bases separated the two germline ends. This CDR3 spans 13 amino acids.

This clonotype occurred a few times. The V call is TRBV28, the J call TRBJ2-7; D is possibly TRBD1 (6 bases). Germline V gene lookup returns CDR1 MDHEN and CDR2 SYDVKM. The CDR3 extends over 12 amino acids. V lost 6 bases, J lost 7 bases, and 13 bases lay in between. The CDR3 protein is CASRRSDREQYV. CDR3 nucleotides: TGTGCCAGCAGGCGCTCGGACAGAGAGCAGTACGTC.

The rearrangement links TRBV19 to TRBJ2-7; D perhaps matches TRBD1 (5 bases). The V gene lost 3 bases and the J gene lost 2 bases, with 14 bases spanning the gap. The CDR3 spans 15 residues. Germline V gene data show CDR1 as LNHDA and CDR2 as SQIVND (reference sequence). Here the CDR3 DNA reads TGTGCCAGTAGTATCTGGGGCGGTTCGCCCTACGAGCAGTACTTC. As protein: CASSIWGGSPYEQYF.

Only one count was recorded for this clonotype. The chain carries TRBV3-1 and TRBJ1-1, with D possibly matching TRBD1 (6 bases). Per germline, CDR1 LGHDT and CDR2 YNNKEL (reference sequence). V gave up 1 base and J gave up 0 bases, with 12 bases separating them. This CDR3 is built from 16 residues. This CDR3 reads CASSQGGGPMNTEAFF. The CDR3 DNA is TGTGCCAGCAGCCAAGGGGGGGGCCCGATGAACACTGAAGCTTTCTTT.

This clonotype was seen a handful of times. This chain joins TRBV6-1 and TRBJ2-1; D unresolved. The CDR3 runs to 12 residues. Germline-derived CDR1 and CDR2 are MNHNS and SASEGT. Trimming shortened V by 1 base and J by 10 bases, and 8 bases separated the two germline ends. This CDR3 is CASSEVAWEQFF. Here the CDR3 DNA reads TGTGCCAGCAGTGAAGTGGCCTGGGAGCAGTTCTTC.

The CDR3 is CATSRDNEKLFF. Here the CDR3 DNA reads TGTGCCACCAGCAGAGATAATGAAAAACTGTTTTTT. The chain has TRBV15 and TRBJ1-4; D not resolved. The germline V gene has CDR1 LNHNV and CDR2 YYDKDF (reference sequence). V lost 0 bases to trimming and J lost 4 bases, with 0 bases between them. This CDR3 has 12 amino acids.

CDR3 in amino acids: CASSLRGQEFF. The CDR3 region has the DNA TGTGCCAGCAGTCTCCGGGGGCAGGAGTTCTTC. This chain connects TRBV6-6 to TRBJ2-1, with D perhaps assigned TRBD1 or TRBD2 (6 bases each). The CDR3 runs to 11 residues. Germline V gives CDR1 MNHNY, CDR2 SVGAGI (reference sequence). V lost 5 bases and J lost 14, with 13 bases in between.

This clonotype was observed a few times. CDR3 DNA sequence: TGTGCCAGCAGTTACTCGAGTCCTAGTCAAACCGGGGAGCTGTTTTTT. It codes for CASSYSSPSQTGELFF. The chain uses TRBV6-5 and TRBJ2-2; no clear D. Trimming stripped 0 bases from V and 5 bases from J, with 13 bases between. The CDR3 consists of 16 residues. The germline gives CDR1 MNHEY, CDR2 SVGAGI.

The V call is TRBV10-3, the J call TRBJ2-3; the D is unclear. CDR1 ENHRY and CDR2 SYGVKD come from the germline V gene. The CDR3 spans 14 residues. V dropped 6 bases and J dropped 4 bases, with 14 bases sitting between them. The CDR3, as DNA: TGTGCCATCAGAGCAGGTGGTGGGGCAGATACGCAGTATTTT. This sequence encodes CAIRAGGGADTQYF.

CDR3 nucleotide sequence: TGTGCCAGCACGGGGATTGGGACCGGGGAGCTGTTTTTT. Translation: CASTGIGTGELFF. V and J are TRBV2 and TRBJ2-2; D perhaps matches TRBD2 (5 bases). Germline CDR1 is SNHLY and CDR2 is FYNNEI. The ends were cut back, 7 bases at V and 5 bases at J, with 11 bases in the middle. There are 13 residues in the CDR3.